The clone carrying this T cell receptor beta chain has just a few counts. Its antigen remains unidentified. This specimen belongs to a study of T cells after yellow fever vaccination. Overall study context: Preparation of the low-cell-number fractions used SMART-Seq v4 Ultra Low Input. Whole-study results and caveats: FACS-sorted repertoires might harbor abundant contaminating clonotypes from the bulk population. Clonotypes found in both CD4 and CD8 compartments made up a small share.

The TCR cDNA carried a universal primer site and UMIs from 5'RACE template switching. TCRdb passed the 5' RACE reads through MiXCR, listing each CDR3 protein once. The table has 500,000 to 700,000 distinct CDR3 sequences, about a fifth seen once. V gave up 5 bases and J gave up 8 bases, with 10 bases separating them. The CDR3 extends over 11 amino acids. Germline CDR1 and CDR2: SQVTM and ANQGSEA. The chain carries TRBV29-1 and TRBJ2-1; no firm D call. The receptor's source is a man aged 25 to 40 who received the YFV17D yellow fever vaccine. The specimen comprised PBMCs, sampled 15 days after the yellow fever booster vaccination. The chain's CDR3 is CSVRTDYEQFF. The CDR3 coding sequence is TGCAGCGTTAGAACAGACTATGAGCAGTTCTTC.